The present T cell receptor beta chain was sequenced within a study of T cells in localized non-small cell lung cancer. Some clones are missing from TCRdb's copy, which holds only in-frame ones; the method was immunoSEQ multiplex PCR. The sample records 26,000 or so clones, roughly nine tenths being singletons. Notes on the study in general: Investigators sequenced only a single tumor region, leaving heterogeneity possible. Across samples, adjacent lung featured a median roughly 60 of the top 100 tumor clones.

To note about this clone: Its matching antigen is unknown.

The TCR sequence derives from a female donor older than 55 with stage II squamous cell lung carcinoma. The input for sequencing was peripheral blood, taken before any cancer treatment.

For the CDR3, the DNA is TGTGCCACCAGCAGGGACAGGATCTATGGCTACACCTTC. Encoded protein: CATSRDRIYGYTF. The chain carries TRBV15 and TRBJ1-2; 7 bases match TRBD1. This CDR3 contains 13 residues. Germline CDR1 is LNHNV and CDR2 is YYDKDF (reference sequence). V lost 3 bases, J lost 4 bases, and 2 bases stayed unmatched.